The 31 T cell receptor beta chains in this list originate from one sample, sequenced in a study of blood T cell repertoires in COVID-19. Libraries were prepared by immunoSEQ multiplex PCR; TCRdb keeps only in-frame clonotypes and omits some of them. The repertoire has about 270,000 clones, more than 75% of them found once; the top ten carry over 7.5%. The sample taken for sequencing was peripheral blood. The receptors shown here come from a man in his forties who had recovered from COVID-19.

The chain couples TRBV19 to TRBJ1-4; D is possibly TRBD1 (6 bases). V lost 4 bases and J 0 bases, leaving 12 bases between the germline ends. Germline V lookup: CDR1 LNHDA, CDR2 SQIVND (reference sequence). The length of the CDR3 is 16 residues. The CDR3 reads CASSTSGTPTNEKLFF. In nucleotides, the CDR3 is TGTGCCAGTAGTACATCCGGGACACCAACTAATGAAAAACTGTTTTTT.

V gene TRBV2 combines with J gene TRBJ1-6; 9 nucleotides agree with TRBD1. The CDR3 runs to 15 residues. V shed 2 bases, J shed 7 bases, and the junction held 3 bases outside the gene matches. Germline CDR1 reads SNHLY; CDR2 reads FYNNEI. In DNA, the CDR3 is TGTGCCAGCAGTGAATGGGACAGGGCCAATTCACCCCTCCACTTT. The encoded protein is CASSEWDRANSPLHF. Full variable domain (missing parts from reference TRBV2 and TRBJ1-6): EPEVTQTPSHQVTQMGQEVILRCVPISNHLYFYWYRQILGQKVEFLVSFYNNEISEKSEIFDDQFSVERPDGSNFTLKIRSTKLEDSAMYFCASSEWDRANSPLHFGNGTRLTVT.

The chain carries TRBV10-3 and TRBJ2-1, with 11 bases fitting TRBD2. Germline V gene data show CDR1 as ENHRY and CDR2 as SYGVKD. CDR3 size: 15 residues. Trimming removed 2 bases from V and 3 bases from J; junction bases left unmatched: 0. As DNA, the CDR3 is TGTGCCATCAGTGAGACTAGCGGGGGCTACAATGAGCAGTTCTTC. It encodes CAISETSGGYNEQFF.

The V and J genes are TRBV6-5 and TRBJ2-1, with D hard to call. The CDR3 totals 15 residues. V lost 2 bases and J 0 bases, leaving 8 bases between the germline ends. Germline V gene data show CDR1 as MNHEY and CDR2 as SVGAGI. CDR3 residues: CASSYAASSYNEQFF. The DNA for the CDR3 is TGTGCCAGCAGTTACGCGGCGAGCTCCTACAATGAGCAGTTCTTC.

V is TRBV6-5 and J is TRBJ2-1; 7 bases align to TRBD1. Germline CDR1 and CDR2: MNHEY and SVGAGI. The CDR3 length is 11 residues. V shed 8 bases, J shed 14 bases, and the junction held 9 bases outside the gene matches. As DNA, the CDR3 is TGTGCCAGCGTAATAACAGGGGTTAAGTTCTTC. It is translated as CASVITGVKFF.

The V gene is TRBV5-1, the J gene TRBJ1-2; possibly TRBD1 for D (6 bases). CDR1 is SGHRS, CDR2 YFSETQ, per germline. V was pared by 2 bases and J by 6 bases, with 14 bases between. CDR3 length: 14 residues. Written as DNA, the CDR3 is TGCGCCAGCAGCTTCGGACAGCGGGGCGATGGCTACACCTTC. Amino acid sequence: CASSFGQRGDGYTF.

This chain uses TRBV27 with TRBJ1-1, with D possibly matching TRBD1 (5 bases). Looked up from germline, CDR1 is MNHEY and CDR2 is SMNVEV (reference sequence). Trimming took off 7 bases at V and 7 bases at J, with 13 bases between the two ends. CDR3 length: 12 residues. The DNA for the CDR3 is TGTGCCAGCAAGGAGCGGGGCAGTGAAGCTTTCTTT. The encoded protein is CASKERGSEAFF.

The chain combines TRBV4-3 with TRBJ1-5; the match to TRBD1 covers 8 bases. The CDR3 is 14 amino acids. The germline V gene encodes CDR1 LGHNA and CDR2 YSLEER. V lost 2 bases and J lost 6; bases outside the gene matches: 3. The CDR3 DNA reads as TGCGCCAGCAGCCAATTCAGGGGGCTTCAGCCCCAGCATTTT. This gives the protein CASSQFRGLQPQHF.

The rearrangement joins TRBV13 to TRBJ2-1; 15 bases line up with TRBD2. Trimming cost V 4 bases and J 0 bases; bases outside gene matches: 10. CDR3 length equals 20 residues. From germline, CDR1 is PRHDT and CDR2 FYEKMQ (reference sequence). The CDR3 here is CASSSYRRTSGRVSYNEQFF. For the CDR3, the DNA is TGTGCCAGCAGCTCTTACCGGCGGACTAGCGGGAGGGTCTCCTACAATGAGCAGTTCTTC.

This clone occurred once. CDR3 sequence (DNA): TGCAGCGTTGCCGTACAGGGAAACTATGGCTACACCTTC. Amino acid sequence: CSVAVQGNYGYTF. This chain links TRBV29-1 with TRBJ1-2; D is possibly TRBD1 (6 bases). V shed 4 bases and J shed 2 bases, with 11 bases lying between them. This CDR3 comprises 13 residues. CDR1 and CDR2 (germline): SQVTM, ANQGSEA. Supplemented by reference TRBV29-1 and TRBJ1-2, the full variable domain reads SAVISQKPSRDICQRGTSLTIQCQVDSQVTMMFWYRQQPGQSLTLIATANQGSEATYESGFVIDKFPISRPNLTFSTLTVSNMSPEDSSIYLCSVAVQGNYGYTFGSGTRLTVV.

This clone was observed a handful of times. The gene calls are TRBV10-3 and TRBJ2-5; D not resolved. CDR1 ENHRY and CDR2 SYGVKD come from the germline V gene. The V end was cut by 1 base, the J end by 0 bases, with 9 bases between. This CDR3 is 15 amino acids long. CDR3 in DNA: TGTGCCATCAGTGAGTTGGCCTCGAACCAAGAGACCCAGTACTTC. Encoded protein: CAISELASNQETQYF.

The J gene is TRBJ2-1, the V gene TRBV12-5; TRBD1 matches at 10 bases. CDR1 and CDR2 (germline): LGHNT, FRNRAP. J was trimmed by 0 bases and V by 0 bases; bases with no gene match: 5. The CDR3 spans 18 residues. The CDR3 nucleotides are TGTGCTAGTGGTTTGGTAATCCGGGACAGGGGCTCCTACAATGAGCAGTTCTTC. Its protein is CASGLVIRDRGSYNEQFF.

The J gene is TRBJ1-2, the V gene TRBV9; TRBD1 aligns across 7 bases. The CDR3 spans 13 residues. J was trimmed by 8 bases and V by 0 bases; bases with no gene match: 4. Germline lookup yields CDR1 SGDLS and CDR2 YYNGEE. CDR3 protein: CASSVGQGGGYTF. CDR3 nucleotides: TGTGCCAGCAGCGTAGGACAGGGTGGAGGCTACACCTTC.

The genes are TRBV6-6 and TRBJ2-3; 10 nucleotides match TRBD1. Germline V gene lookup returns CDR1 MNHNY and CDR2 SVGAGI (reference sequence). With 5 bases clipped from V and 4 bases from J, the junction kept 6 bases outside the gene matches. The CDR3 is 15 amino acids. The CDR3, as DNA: TGTGCCAGCAGTCGATCTGGGACAGGGGCAGATACGCAGTATTTT. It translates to CASSRSGTGADTQYF.

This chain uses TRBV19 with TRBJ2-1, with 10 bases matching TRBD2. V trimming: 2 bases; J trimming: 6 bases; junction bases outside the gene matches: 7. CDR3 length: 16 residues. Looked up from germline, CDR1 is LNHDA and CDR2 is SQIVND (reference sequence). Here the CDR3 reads CASSIYQAGGTNEQFF. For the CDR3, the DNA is TGTGCCAGTAGTATATACCAAGCGGGGGGGACCAATGAGCAGTTCTTC.

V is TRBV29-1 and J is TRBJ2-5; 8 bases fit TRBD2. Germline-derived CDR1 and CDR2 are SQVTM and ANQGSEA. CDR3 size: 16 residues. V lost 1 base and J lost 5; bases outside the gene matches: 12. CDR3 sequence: CSVEGAAGDPLETQYF. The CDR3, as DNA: TGCAGCGTTGAAGGGGCAGCGGGGGATCCACTCGAGACCCAGTACTTC.

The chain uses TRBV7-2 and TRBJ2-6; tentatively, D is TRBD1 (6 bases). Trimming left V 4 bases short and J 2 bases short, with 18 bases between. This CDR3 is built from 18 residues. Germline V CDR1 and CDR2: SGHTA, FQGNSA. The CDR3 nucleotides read TGTGCCAGCAGCTCCCCGGCTGGGCAGGGGACTGGGGCCAACGTCCTGACTTTC. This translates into CASSSPAGQGTGANVLTF.

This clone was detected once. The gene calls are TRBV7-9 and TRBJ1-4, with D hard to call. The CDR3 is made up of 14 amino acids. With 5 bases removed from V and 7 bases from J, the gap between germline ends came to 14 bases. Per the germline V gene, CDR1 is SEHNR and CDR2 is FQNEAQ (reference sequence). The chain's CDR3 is CASSPGLNGEKLFF. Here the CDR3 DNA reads TGTGCCAGCAGCCCGGGTTTAAATGGTGAAAAACTGTTTTTT.

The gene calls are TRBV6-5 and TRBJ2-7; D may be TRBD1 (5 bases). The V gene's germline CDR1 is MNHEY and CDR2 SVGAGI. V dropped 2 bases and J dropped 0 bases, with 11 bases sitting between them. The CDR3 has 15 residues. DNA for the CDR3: TGTGCCAGCAGTTACCAACCAGGGATCTCCTACGAGCAGTACTTC. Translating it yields CASSYQPGISYEQYF.

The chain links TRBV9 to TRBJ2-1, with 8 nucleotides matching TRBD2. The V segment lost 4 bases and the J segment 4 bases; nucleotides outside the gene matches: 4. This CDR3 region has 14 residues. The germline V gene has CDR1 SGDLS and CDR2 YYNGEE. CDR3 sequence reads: CASSWTSRYNEQFF. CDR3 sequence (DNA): TGTGCCAGCAGCTGGACTAGCAGATACAATGAGCAGTTCTTC.

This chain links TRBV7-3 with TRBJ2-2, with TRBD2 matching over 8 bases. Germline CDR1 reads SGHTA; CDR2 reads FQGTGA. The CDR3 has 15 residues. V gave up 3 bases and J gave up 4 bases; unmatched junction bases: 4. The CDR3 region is CASSLLAGPTGELFF. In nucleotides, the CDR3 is TGTGCCAGCAGCTTGCTAGCGGGCCCCACCGGGGAGCTGTTTTTT.

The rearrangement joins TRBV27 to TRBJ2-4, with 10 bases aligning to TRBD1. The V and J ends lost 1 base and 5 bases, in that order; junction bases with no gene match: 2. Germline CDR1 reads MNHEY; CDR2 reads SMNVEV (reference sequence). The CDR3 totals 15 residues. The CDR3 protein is CASSLWDRGQNIQYF. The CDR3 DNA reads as TGTGCCAGCAGTTTATGGGACAGGGGTCAAAACATTCAGTACTTC.

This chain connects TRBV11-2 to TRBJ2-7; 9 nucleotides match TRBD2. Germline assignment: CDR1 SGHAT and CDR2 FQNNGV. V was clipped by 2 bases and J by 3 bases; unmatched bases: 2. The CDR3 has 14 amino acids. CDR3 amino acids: CASSLKAGGYEQYF. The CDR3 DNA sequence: TGTGCCAGCAGCTTAAAAGCGGGGGGCTACGAGCAGTACTTC. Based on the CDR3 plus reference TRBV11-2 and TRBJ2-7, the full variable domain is EAGVAQSPRYKIIEKRQSVAFWCNPISGHATLYWYQQILGQGPKLLIQFQNNGVVDDSQLPKDRFSAERLKGVDSTLKIQPAKLEDSAVYLCASSLKAGGYEQYFGPGTRLTVT.

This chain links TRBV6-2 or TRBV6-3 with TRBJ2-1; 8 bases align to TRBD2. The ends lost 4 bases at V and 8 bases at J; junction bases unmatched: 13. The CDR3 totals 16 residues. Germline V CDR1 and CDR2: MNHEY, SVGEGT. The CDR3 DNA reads TGTGCCAGCAGTTCTTTAATAGCGGGATCGAGGTATGAGCAGTTCTTC. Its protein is CASSSLIAGSRYEQFF.

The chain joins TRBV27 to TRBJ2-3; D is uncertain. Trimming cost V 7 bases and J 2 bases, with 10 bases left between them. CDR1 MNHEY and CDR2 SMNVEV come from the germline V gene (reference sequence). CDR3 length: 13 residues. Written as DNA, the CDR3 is TGTGCCAGCACTGGGCAGTTCACAGATACGCAGTATTTT. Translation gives CASTGQFTDTQYF.

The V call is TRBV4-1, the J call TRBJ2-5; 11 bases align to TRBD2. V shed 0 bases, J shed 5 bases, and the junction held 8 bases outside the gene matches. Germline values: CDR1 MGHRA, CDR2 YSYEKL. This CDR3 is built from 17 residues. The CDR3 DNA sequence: TGCGCCAGCAGCCAAGATTGGCTAGCGGGGGGCGGGGAGACCCAGTACTTC. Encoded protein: CASSQDWLAGGGETQYF.

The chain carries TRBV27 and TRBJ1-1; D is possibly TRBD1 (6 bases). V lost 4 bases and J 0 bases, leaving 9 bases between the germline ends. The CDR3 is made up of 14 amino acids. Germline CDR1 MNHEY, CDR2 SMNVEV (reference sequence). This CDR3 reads CASSYRDVNTEAFF. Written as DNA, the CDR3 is TGTGCCAGCAGTTACAGGGATGTGAACACTGAAGCTTTCTTT.

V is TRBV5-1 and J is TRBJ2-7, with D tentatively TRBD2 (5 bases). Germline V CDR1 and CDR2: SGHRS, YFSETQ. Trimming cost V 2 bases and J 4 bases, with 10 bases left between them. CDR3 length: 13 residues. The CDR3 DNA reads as TGCGCCAGCAGCTTTGGGGAGCGGTACGAGCAGTACTTC. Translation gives CASSFGERYEQYF.

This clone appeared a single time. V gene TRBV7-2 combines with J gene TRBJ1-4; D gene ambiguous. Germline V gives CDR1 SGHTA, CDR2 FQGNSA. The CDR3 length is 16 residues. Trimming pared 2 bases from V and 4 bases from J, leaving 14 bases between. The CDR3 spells CASSLTSGSGNEKLFF. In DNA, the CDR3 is TGTGCCAGCAGCTTAACGTCCGGGTCGGGTAATGAAAAACTGTTTTTT.

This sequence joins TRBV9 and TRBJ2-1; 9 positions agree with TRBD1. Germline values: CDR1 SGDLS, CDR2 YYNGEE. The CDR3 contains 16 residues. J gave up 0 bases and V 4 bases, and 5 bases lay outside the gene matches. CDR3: CASSLWTGDSYNEQFF. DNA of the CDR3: TGTGCCAGCAGCTTGTGGACAGGGGACTCCTACAATGAGCAGTTCTTC.

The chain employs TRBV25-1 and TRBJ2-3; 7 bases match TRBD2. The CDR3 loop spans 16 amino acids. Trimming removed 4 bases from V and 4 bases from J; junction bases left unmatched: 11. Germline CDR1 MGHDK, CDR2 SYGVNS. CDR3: CASSATLGGISDTQYF. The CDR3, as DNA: TGTGCCAGCAGTGCTACTCTGGGGGGGATCTCAGATACGCAGTATTTT.